This T cell receptor beta chain was recorded in a study of spatial heterogeneity in lung cancer. Study in general: In the raw reads, each unique TCR and UMI combination was present more than ten times on average.

Every molecule of TCR cDNA had its own unique molecular identifier. TCRdb used MiXCR to reprocess the 5' RACE reads, holding one entry per CDR3 protein. The sample shows more than 20,000 distinct CDR3 sequences, 4.5% to 7% of them seen only once. The time point: sample taken at primary tumor resection. A total of around 72 untreated early-stage non-small cell lung cancer patients served as donors. Whole RNA, isolated from tumor, nontumor lung or frozen PBMC, was sequenced without prior sorting. In its sample, this clonotype was seen many times. The junction had 15 bases not matched to a gene; V was cut back by 6 bases and J by 4 bases. This CDR3 is built from 16 residues. Germline loops: CDR1 SQVTM, CDR2 ANQGSEA.

The chain carries TRBV29-1 and TRBJ2-1; 7 bases are shared with TRBD2. The material was PBMCs, obtained at surgery. The sequence came from a male donor with early-stage non-small cell lung cancer. The CDR3 loop is CSVERGPRRFYNEQFF. The CDR3 nucleotides read TGCAGCGTGGAGCGGGGACCTAGACGATTTTACAATGAGCAGTTCTTC.